This T cell receptor (beta chain) was profiled in a study of early T cells in non-severe SARS-CoV-2 infection. Germline CDR1 is SGHTA and CDR2 is FQGNSA. CDR3 length: 14 amino acids. Deletions cut 3 bases from V and 6 bases from J, with 11 bases between. The protocol attached unique molecular identifiers to individual cDNA molecules. TCRdb re-called the 5' RACE reads through MiXCR, storing one row per CDR3 protein. The sample has under 70,000 distinct CDR3 sequences; about 9.9% are singletons. Sequencing was carried out using whole blood. V and J are TRBV7-2 and TRBJ1-4, with TRBD1 as a possible D gene (5 bases). The TCR originated in an adult who was a healthcare worker with PCR-confirmed SARS-CoV-2 infection or an uninfected control (not recorded which). DNA of the CDR3: TGTGCCAGCAGCTTGCGGGGCCTTGATGAAAAACTGTTTTTT. Translating it yields CASSLRGLDEKLFF.